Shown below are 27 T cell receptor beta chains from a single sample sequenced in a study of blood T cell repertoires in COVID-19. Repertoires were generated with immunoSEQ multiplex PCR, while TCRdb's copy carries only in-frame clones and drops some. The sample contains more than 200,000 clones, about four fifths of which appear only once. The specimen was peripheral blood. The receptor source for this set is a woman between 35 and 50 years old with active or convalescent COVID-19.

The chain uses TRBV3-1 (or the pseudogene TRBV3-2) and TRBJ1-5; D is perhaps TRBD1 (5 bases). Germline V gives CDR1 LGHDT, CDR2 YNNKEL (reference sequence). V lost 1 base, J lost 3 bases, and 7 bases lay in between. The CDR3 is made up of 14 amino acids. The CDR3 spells CASSQGQPNQPQHF. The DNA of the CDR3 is TGTGCCAGCAGCCAAGGACAGCCCAATCAGCCCCAGCATTTT.

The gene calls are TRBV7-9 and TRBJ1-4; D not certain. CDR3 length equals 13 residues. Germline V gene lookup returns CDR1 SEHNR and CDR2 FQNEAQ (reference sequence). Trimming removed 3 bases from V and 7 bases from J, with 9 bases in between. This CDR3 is CASSLISVEKLFF. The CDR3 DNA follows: TGTGCCAGCAGCTTGATTTCGGTTGAAAAACTGTTTTTT.

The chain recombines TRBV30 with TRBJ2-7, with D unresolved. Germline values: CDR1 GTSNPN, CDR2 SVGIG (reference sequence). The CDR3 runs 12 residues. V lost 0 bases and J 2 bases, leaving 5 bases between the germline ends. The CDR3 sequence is CAWSVVAYEQYF. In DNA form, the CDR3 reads TGTGCCTGGAGTGTTGTCGCCTACGAGCAGTACTTC.

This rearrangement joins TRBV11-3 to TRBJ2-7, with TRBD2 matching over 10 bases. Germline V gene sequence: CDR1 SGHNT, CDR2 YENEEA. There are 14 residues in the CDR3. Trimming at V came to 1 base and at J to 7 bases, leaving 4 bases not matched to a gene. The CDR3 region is CASSLVLAGAEQYF. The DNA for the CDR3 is TGTGCCAGCAGCTTAGTCCTAGCGGGAGCGGAGCAGTACTTC. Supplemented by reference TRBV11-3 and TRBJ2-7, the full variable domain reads EAGVVQSPRYKIIEKKQPVAFWCNPISGHNTLYWYLQNLGQGPELLIRYENEEAVDDSQLPKDRFSAERLKGVDSTLKIQPAELGDSAVYLCASSLVLAGAEQYFGPGTRLTVT.

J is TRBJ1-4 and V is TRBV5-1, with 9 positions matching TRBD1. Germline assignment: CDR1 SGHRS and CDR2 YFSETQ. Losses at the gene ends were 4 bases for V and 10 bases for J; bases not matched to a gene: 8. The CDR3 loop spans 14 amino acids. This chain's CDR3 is CASSPRTGEGKLFF. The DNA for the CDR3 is TGCGCCAGCAGCCCTAGGACAGGGGAGGGAAAACTGTTTTTT.

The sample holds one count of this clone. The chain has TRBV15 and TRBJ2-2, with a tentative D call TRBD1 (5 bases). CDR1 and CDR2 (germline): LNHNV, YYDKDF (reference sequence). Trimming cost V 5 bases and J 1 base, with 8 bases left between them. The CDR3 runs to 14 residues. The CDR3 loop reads CATSRQKNTGELFF. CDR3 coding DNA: TGTGCCACCAGCCGACAGAAGAACACCGGGGAGCTGTTTTTT.

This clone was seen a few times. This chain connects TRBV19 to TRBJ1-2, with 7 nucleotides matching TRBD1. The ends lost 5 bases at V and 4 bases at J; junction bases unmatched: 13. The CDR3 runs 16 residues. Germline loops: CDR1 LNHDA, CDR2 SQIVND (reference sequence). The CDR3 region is CASSPDGTEASYGYTF. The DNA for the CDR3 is TGTGCCAGTAGTCCTGATGGGACAGAAGCATCCTATGGCTACACCTTC. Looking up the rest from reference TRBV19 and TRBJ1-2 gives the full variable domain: DGGITQSPKYLFRKEGQNVTLSCEQNLNHDAMYWYRQDPGQGLRLIYYSQIVNDFQKGDIAEGYSVSREKKESFPLTVTSAQKNPTAFYLCASSPDGTEASYGYTFGSGTRLTVV.

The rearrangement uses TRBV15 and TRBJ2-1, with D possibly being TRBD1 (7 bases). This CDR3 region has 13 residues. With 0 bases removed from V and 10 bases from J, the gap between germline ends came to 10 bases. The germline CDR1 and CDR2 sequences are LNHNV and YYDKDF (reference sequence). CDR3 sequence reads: CATSRDQGGEQFF. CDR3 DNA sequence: TGTGCCACCAGCAGAGACCAGGGGGGCGAGCAGTTCTTC.

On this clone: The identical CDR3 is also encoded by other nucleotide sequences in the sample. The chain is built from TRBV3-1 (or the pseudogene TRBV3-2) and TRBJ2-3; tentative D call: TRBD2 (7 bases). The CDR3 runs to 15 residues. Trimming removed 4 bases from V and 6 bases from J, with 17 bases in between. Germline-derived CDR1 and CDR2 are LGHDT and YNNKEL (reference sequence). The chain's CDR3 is CASSPGLAGADTQYF. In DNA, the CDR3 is TGTGCCAGCAGCCCGGGACTGGCGGGGGCGGATACGCAGTATTTT.

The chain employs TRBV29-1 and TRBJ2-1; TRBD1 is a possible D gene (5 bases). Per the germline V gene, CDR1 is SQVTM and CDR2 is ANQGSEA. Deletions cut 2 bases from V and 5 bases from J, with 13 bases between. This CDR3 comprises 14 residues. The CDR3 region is CSVEQGVSDNEQFF. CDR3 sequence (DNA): TGCAGCGTTGAACAAGGGGTGAGTGACAATGAGCAGTTCTTC.

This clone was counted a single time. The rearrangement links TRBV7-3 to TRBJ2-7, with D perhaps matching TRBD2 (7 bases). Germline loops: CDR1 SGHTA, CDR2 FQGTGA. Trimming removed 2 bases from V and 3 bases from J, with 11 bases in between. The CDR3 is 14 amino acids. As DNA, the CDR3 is TGTGCCAGCAGCTTAGAGGGGGGGATCTACGAGCAGTACTTC. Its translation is CASSLEGGIYEQYF.

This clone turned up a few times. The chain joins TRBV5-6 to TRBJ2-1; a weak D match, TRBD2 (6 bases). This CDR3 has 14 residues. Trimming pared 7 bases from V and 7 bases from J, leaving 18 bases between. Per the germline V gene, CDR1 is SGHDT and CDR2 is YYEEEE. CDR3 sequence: CASGRYGAGNEQFF. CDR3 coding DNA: TGTGCCAGCGGACGTTATGGGGCGGGGAATGAGCAGTTCTTC.

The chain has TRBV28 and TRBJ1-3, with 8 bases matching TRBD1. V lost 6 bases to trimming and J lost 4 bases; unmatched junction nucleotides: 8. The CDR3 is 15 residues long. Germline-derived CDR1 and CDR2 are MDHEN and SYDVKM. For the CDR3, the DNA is TGTGCCAGCAGAGCCTGGACAGGGCGAGGAAACACCATATATTTT. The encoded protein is CASRAWTGRGNTIYF.

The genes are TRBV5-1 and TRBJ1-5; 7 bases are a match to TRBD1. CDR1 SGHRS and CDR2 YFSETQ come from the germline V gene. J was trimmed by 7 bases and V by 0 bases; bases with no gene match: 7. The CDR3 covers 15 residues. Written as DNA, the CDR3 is TGCGCCAGCAGCTTGGAGGGGGCGAGGGAACAGCCCCAGCATTTT. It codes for CASSLEGAREQPQHF.

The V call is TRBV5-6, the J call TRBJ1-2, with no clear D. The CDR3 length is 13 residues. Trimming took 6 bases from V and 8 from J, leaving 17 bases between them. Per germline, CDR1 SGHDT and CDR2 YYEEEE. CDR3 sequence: CASISQAGRGYTF. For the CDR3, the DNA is TGTGCCAGCATCTCCCAGGCGGGTCGGGGCTACACCTTC.

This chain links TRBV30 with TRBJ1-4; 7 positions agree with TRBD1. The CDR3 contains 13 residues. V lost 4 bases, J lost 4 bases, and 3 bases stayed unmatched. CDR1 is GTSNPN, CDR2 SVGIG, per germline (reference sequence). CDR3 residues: CAWNRGGNEKLFF. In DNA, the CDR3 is TGTGCCTGGAACAGGGGTGGTAATGAAAAACTGTTTTTT.

The CDR3 DNA is TGTGCCAGCAGCTTTCCAACAGTGTCCACTGAAGCTTTCTTT. This sequence encodes CASSFPTVSTEAFF. This rearrangement joins TRBV7-2 to TRBJ1-1; no firm D call. The germline gives CDR1 SGHTA, CDR2 FQGNSA. Trimming cost V 3 bases and J 4 bases, with 12 bases left between them. The CDR3 runs to 14 residues.

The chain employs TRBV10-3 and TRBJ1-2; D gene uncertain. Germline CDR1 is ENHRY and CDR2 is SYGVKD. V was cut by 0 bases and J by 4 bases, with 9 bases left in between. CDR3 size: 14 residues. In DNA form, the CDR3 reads TGTGCCATCAGTGAGTCCGCCGGGGTCTATGGCTACACCTTC. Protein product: CAISESAGVYGYTF.

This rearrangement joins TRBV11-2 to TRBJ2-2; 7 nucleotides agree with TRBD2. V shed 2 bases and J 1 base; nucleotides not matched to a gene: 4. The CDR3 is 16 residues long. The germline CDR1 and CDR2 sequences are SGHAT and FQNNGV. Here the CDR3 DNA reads TGTGCCAGCAGCTTAAGGCTAGCGGAGAACACCGGGGAGCTGTTTTTT. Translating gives CASSLRLAENTGELFF.

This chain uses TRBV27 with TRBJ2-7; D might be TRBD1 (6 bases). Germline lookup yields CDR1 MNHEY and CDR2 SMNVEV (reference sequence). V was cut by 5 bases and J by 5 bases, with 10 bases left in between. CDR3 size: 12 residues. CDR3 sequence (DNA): TGTGCCAGCAGTAAACAGGGTGACGAGCAGTACTTC. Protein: CASSKQGDEQYF.

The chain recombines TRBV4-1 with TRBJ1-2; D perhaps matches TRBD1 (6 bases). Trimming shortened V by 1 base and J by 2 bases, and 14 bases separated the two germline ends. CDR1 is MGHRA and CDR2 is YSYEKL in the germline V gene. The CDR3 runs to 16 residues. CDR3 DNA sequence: TGCGCCAGCAGCCAAGCGCGACAGGCGCGGAACTATGGCTACACCTTC. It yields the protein CASSQARQARNYGYTF.

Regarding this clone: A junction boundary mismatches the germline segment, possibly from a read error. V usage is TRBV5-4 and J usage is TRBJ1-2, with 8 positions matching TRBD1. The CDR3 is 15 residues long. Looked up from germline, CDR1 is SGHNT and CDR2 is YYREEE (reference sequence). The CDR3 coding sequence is TGTGCCGGCAGCTTGACAGGGGAAGGGGACTATGGCTACACCTTC. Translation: CAGSLTGEGDYGYTF. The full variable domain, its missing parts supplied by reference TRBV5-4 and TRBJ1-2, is ETGVTQSPTHLIKTRGQQVTLRCSSQSGHNTVSWYQQALGQGPQFIFQYYREEENGRGNFPPRFSGLQFPNYSSELNVNALELDDSALYLCAGSLTGEGDYGYTFGSGTRLTVV.

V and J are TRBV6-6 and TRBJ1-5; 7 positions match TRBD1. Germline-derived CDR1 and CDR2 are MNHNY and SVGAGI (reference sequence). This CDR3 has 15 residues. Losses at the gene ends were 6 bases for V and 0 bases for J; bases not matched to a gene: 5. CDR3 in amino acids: CASRPTGNSNQPQHF. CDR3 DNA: TGTGCCAGCAGGCCGACAGGGAATAGCAATCAGCCCCAGCATTTT.

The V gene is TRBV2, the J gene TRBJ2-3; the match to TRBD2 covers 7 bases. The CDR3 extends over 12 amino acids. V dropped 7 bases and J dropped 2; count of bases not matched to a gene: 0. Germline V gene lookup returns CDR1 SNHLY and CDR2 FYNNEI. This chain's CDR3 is CASKRDTDTQYF. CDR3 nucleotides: TGTGCCAGCAAGCGGGACACAGATACGCAGTATTTT.

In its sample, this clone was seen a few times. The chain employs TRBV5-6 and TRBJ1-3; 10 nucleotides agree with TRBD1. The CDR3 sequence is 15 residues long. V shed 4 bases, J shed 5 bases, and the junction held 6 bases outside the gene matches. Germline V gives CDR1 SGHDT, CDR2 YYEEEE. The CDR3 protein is CASSSPDRGRNTIYF. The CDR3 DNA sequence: TGTGCCAGCAGCAGTCCGGACAGGGGGAGAAACACCATATATTTT.

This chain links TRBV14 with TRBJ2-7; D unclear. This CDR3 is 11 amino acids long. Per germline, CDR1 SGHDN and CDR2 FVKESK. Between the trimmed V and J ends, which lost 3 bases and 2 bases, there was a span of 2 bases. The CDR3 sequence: CASSHAYEQYF. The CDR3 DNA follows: TGTGCCAGCAGCCACGCCTACGAGCAGTACTTC. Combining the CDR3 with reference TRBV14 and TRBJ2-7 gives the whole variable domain EAGVTQFPSHSVIEKGQTVTLRCDPISGHDNLYWYRRVMGKEIKFLLHFVKESKQDESGMPNNRFLAERTGGTYSTLKVQPAELEDSGVYFCASSHAYEQYFGPGTRLTVT.

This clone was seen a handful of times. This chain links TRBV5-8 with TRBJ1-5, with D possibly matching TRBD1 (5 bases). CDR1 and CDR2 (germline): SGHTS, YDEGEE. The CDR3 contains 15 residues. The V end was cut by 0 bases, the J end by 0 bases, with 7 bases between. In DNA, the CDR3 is TGTGCCAGCAGCTTGGGCGACAGTAGCAATCAGCCCCAGCATTTT. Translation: CASSLGDSSNQPQHF.